This TCR beta chain came from a study of T cells of healthy individuals. This clonotype was recorded at least ten times. CDR1 and CDR2 (germline): LNHDA, SQIVND (reference sequence). After removal of 6 bases from V and 2 bases from J, the junction contained 4 bases not matched to a gene. The CDR3 is made up of 15 amino acids. Each CDR3 protein is one row after TCRdb ran MiXCR on the 5' RACE reads. Seen here are about 53,000 distinct CDR3 sequences, about 15% observed once, and the top ten hold roughly a sixth. This chain links TRBV19 with TRBJ2-7; TRBD2 matches 13 bases. This TCR came from a human donor in good health. The chain's CDR3 is CASRQLAGGPYEQYF. Written as DNA, the CDR3 is TGTGCCAGTAGGCAACTAGCGGGAGGGCCCTACGAGCAGTACTTC.